The sequence of this T cell receptor beta chain was determined in a study of blood T cell repertoires in COVID-19. As for the study in general: Whether acute or convalescent, the COVID-19 samples came from the United States, Italy and Spain.

Participants were aged about 18 to 89 years from about 25 US areas. Cohorts were assigned according to the clinical history that participants reported. This clone appeared a single time. The V and J ends lost 1 base and 3 bases, in that order; junction bases with no gene match: 11. Germline values: CDR1 LGHNA, CDR2 YNFKEQ. The CDR3 totals 18 residues. Source study methods: Nucleated cell number was recorded as an estimate derived from reference gene primer amplification. Libraries were prepared by immunoSEQ multiplex PCR; TCRdb keeps only in-frame clonotypes and omits some of them. The V and J calls and clone size come from that table; D and trimming were worked out from the DNA. Of fewer than 500,000 clones listed, about 85% were seen once; the top ten hold roughly 1.9%.

The sequence was obtained from a woman under 30 with acute COVID-19. This rearrangement joins TRBV4-2 to TRBJ2-5, with 10 bases that match TRBD2. Sequencing was done on a sample of PBMCs or T cells enriched from blood (not recorded which). The CDR3 loop reads CASSQAAVVSGRKETQYF. The CDR3 region has the DNA TGTGCCAGCAGCCAAGCAGCTGTAGTTAGCGGGAGGAAAGAGACCCAGTACTTC.